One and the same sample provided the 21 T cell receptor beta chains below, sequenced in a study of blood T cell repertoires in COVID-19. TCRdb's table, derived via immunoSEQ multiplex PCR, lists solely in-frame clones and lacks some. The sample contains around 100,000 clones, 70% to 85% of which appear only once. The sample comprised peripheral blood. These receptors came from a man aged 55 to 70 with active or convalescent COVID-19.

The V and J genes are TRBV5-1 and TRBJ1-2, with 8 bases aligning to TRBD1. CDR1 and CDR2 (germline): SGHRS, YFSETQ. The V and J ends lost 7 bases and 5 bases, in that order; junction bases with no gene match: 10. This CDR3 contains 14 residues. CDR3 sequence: CASGTGQAGYGYTF. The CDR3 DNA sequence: TGCGCCAGCGGGACGGGACAGGCGGGGTATGGCTACACCTTC. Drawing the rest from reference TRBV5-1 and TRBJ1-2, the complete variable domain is KAGVTQTPRYLIKTRGQQVTLSCSPISGHRSVSWYQQTPGQGLQFLFEYFSETQRNKGNFPGRFSGRQFSNSRSEMNVSTLELGDSALYLCASGTGQAGYGYTFGSGTRLTVV.

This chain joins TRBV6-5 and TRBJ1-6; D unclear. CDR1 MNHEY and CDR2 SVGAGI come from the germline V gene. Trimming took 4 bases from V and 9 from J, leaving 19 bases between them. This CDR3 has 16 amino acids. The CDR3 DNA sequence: TGTGCCAGCAGTTCCGCGGGGTTTTATACTGTTTCACCCCTCCACTTT. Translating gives CASSSAGFYTVSPLHF.

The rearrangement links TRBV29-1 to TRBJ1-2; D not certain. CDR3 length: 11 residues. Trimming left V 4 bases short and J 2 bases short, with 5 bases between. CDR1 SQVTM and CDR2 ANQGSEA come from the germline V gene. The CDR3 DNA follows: TGCAGCGTTGGAGGGAACTATGGCTACACCTTC. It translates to CSVGGNYGYTF.

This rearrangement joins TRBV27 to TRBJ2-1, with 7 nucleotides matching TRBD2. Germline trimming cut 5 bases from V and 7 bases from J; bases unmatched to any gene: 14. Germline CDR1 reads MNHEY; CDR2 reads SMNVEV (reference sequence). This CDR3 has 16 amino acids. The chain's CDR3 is CASSPTRGEGRNEQFF. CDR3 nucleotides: TGTGCCAGCAGTCCCACCAGAGGGGAGGGCCGAAATGAGCAGTTCTTC.

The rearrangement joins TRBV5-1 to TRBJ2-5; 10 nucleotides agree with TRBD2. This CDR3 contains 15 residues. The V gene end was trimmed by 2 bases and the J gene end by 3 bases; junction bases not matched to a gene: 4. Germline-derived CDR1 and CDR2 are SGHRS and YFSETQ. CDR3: CASSFSGRQEETQYF. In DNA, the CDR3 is TGCGCCAGCAGCTTTAGCGGGAGGCAAGAAGAGACCCAGTACTTC.

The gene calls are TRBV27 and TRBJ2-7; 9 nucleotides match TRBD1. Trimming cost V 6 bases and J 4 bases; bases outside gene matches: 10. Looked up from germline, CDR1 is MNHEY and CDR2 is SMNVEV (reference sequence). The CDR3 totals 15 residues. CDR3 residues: CASRRMLGQGYEQYV. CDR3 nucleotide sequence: TGTGCCAGCAGAAGAATGTTGGGACAGGGATACGAGCAGTACGTC.

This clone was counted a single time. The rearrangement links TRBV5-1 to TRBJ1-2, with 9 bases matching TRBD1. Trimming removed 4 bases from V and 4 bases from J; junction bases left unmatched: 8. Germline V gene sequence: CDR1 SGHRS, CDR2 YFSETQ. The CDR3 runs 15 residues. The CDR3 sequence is CASSEGTGPAYGYTF. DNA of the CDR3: TGCGCCAGCAGCGAGGGGACAGGGCCGGCCTATGGCTACACCTTC.

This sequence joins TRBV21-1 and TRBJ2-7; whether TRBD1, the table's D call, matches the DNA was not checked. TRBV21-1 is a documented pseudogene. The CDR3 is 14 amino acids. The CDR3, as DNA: TGTGCCAGCAGCCCCTACGAGACACACGACGAGCAGTACTTC. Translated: CASSPYETHDEQYF.

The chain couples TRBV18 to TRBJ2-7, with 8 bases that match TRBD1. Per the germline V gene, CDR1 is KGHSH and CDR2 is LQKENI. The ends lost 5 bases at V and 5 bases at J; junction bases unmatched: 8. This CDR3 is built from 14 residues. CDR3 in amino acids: CASSSQGAADEQYF. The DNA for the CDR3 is TGTGCCAGCTCATCCCAGGGGGCTGCCGACGAGCAGTACTTC.

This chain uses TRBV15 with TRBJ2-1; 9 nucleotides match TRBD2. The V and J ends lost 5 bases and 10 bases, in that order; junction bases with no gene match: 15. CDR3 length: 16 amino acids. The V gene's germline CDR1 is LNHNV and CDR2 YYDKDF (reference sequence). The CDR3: CATSPPGGGRGGEQFF. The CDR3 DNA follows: TGTGCCACCAGCCCACCCGGGGGCGGGAGGGGAGGAGAGCAGTTCTTC.

The CDR3 DNA follows: TGTGCCACCAGTGAGCCGGGACTAGCGGAAGACAATGAGCAGTTCTTC. It encodes CATSEPGLAEDNEQFF. This sequence joins TRBV24-1 and TRBJ2-1; TRBD2 agrees at 11 bases. J gave up 5 bases and V 4 bases, and 6 bases lay outside the gene matches. The germline V gene encodes CDR1 KGHDR and CDR2 SFDVKD. The CDR3 loop spans 16 amino acids.

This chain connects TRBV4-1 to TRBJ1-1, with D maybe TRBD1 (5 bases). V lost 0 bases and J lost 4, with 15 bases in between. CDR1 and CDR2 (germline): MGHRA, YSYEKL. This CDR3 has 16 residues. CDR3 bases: TGCGCCAGCAGCCAAGATAAGGGGAAGGGGTCCACTGAAGCTTTCTTT. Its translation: CASSQDKGKGSTEAFF.

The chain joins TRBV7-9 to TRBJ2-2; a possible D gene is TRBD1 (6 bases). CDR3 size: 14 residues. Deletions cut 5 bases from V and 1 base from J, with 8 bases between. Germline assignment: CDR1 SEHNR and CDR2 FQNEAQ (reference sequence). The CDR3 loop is CASSRQVNTGELFF. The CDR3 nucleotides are TGTGCCAGCAGCCGACAGGTGAACACCGGGGAGCTGTTTTTT.

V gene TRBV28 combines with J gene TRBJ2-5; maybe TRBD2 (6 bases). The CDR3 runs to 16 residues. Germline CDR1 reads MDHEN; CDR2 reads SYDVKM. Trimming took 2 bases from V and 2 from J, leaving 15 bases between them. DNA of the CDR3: TGTGCCAGCAGTTTAGTTGGCGGAGGGCTTCAAGAGACCCAGTACTTC. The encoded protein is CASSLVGGGLQETQYF.

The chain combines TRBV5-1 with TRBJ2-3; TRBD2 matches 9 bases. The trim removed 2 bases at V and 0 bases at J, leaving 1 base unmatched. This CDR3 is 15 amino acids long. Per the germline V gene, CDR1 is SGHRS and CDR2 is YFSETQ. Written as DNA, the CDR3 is TGCGCCAGCAGCTTTACTAGCGGGAGCACAGATACGCAGTATTTT. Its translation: CASSFTSGSTDTQYF.

This CDR3 reads CASSLGLATDTQYF. CDR3 DNA: TGTGCCAGCAGCTTGGGACTAGCGACAGATACGCAGTATTTT. The chain uses TRBV7-2 and TRBJ2-3, with 10 positions matching TRBD2. Germline V CDR1 and CDR2: SGHTA, FQGNSA. V dropped 3 bases and J dropped 3; count of bases not matched to a gene: 0. The CDR3 is 14 amino acids.

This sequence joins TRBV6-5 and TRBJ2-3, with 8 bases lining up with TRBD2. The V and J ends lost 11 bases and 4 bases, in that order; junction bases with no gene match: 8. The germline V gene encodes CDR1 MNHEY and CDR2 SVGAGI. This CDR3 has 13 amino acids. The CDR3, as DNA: TGTGCCGCGAGGCTAGCGGGCCCAGATACGCAGTATTTT. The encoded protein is CAARLAGPDTQYF.

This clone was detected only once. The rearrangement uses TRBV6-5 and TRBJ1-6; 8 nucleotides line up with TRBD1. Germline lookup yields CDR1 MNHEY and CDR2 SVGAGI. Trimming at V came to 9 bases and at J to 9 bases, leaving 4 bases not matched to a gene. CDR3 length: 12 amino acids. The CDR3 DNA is TGTGCCAGTGGGACAGGCGGTTCACCCCTCCACTTT. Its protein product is CASGTGGSPLHF.

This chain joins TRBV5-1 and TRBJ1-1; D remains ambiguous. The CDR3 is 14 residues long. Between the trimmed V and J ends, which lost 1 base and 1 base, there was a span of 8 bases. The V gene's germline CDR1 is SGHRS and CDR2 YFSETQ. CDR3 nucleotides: TGCGCCAGCAGCTTGCAGGTGGAGAACACTGAAGCTTTCTTT. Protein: CASSLQVENTEAFF.

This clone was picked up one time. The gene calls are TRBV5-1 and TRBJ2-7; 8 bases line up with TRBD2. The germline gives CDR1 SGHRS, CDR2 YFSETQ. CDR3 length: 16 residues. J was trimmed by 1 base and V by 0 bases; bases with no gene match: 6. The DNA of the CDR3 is TGCGCCAGCAGCTTGGGTAGCGGGGCGGGATCCTACGAGCAGTACTTC. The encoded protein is CASSLGSGAGSYEQYF. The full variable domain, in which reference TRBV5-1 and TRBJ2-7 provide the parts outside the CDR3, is KAGVTQTPRYLIKTRGQQVTLSCSPISGHRSVSWYQQTPGQGLQFLFEYFSETQRNKGNFPGRFSGRQFSNSRSEMNVSTLELGDSALYLCASSLGSGAGSYEQYFGPGTRLTVT.

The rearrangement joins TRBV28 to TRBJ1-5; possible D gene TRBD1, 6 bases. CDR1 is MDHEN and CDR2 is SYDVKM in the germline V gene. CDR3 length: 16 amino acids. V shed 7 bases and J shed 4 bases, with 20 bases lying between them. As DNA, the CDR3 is TGTGCCAGCACCTCACACCGGCGGGGGCGAAATCAGCCCCAGCATTTT. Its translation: CASTSHRRGRNQPQHF.